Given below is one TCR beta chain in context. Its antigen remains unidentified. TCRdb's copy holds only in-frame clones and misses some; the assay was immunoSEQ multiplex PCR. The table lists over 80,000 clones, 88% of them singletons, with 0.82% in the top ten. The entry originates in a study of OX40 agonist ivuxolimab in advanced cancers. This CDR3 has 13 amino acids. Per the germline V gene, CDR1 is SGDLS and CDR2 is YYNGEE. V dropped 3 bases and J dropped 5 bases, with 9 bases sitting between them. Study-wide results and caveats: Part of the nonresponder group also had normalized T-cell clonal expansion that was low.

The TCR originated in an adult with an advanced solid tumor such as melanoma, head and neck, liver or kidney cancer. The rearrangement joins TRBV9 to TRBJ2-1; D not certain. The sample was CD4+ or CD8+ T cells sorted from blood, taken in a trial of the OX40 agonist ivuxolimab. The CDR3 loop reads CASSAFLDNEQFF. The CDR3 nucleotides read TGTGCCAGCAGCGCCTTCCTAGACAATGAGCAGTTCTTC.